The rows below give T cell receptor beta chains drawn from one sample of a study of breast tumors, draining lymph nodes, adjacent tissues. TCRdb re-called the multiplex PCR reads with MiXCR, one entry per CDR3 protein. The data show just over 30,000 distinct CDR3 sequences, with about 60% seen just once and 15% to 20% held by the top ten. Sequenced material: breast tumor tissue. The receptors come from a female donor with breast cancer. Some clones in this sample may be carry-over from other donors' samples. CDR3s include the opening cysteine and the closing phenylalanine or tryptophan. A D gene is named only where the DNA matches it firmly. The listing skips clone size in some rows; elsewhere it reads once, few, many or a size class.

TRBJ1-1	15	TRBV13	TRBD1	few	TGTGCCAGCAGCTTGGGGGACAGGGACAGCACTGAAGCTTTCTTT	CASSLGDRDSTEAFF
TRBJ2-1	14	TRBV6-6	NA	many	TGTGCCAGCACTAAGGGGGAGGGATACAATGAGCAGTTCTTC	CASTKGEGYNEQFF
TRBJ2-3	15	TRBV5-1	TRBD2	medium-sized	TGCGCCAGCAGCTCCAGCGGGAGCGTGTCAGATACGCAGTATTTT	CASSSSGSVSDTQYF
TRBJ2-7	12	TRBV15	NA	medium-sized	TGTGCCACCAGCAGAGATATGACACTGCAGTACTTC	CATSRDMTLQYF
TRBJ1-5	13	TRBV3-1	NA	many	TGTGCCGGCAGCCAAGGTTTGAATCAGCCCCAGCATTTT	CAGSQGLNQPQHF
TRBJ2-5	16	TRBV5-4	TRBD2	many	TGTGCCAGCAGCCCCGGGACTACCGGGAGCCAAGAGACCCAGTACTTC	CASSPGTTGSQETQYF
TRBJ2-7	15	TRBV9	TRBD2	many	TGTGCCAGCAGTCGTAGCGGGGGTGGCTCCTACGAGCAGTACTTC	CASSRSGGGSYEQYF
TRBJ2-1	14	TRBV11-3	NA	NA	TGTGCCAGCAGCTCTGGGAGCTCCTACAATGAGCAGTTCTTC	CASSSGSSYNEQFF
TRBJ2-4	16	TRBV4-3	NA	many	TGCGCCAGCAGCCAAGATTTGGGCGGAGGGAAAAACATTCAGTACTTC	CASSQDLGGGKNIQYF
TRBJ1-3	16	TRBV11-2	TRBD1	NA	TGTGCCAGCAGCCCAGGGACAGGAGCCTCTGGAAACACCATATATTTT	CASSPGTGASGNTIYF
TRBJ1-2	14	TRBV20-1	NA	NA	TGCAGTGCCCCAACAGGGCGCGGAAACTATGGCTACACCTTC	CSAPTGRGNYGYTF
TRBJ1-2	15	TRBV19	TRBD1	few	TGTGCCAGTATCGCCCAAGGGACAGAGGGATATGGCTACACCTTC	CASIAQGTEGYGYTF
TRBJ2-3	14	TRBV19	NA	NA	TGTGCCAGTAGTATACAGTTTAGCACAGATACGCAGTATTTT	CASSIQFSTDTQYF
TRBJ2-7	13	TRBV11-2	NA	NA	TGTGCCAGCAGACCCACACTCTCCTACGAGCAGTACTTC	CASRPTLSYEQYF
TRBJ2-1	16	TRBV5-1	TRBD1	NA	TGCGCCAGCAGCTTTTCCGGGACAGGGGGATACAATGAGCAGTTCTTC	CASSFSGTGGYNEQFF
TRBJ1-6	13	TRBV7-9	NA	NA	TGTGCCAGCAGCCTGGACGGGAATTCACCCCTCCACTTT	CASSLDGNSPLHF
TRBJ2-1	14	TRBV20-1	TRBD1	NA	TGCAGTGCTAGGGGGACAGCTTCCTACAATGAGCAGTTCTTC	CSARGTASYNEQFF
TRBJ2-1	12	TRBV5-1	NA	NA	TGCGCCAGCAGCGATAGCGGCAATGAGCAGTTCTTC	CASSDSGNEQFF
TRBJ2-7	15	TRBV24-1	NA	NA	TGTGCCACCAGTGATCCGACTCTCAGGGGCTACGAGCAGTACTTC	CATSDPTLRGYEQYF
TRBJ2-3	13	TRBV12-5	NA	NA	TGTGCTAGTGGTTTCGAACAGGAAGATACGCAGTATTTT	CASGFEQEDTQYF
TRBJ1-4	13	TRBV29-1	NA	NA	TGCAGCGTTGAATGGGGTTCTAATGAAAAACTGTTTTTT	CSVEWGSNEKLFF
TRBJ1-1	14	TRBV12-3/TRBV12-4	NA	NA	TGTGCCAGCAGACAACCGGGGGTGAACACTGAAGCTTTCTTT	CASRQPGVNTEAFF
TRBJ1-2	14	TRBV20-1	NA	hyperexpanded	TGCAGTGCTCCGGACAGTTTCCTCAACTATGGCTACACCTTC	CSAPDSFLNYGYTF
TRBJ1-2	15	TRBV7-2	TRBD1	medium-sized	TGTGCCAGCAGCATAACCGGGACAGGGAGGGCTGGCTACACCTTC	CASSITGTGRAGYTF
TRBJ2-2	15	TRBV29-1	TRBD2	NA	TGCAGCGTTGGAAGTAGCGGGAGGGCCGTCGGGGAGCTGTTTTTT	CSVGSSGRAVGELFF
TRBJ1-4	13	TRBV18	NA	NA	TGTGCCAGCTCACCGGGGGTAAATGAAAAACTGTTTTTT	CASSPGVNEKLFF
TRBJ1-2	14	TRBV6-1	TRBD1	many	TGTGCCAGCATCCAGTCCCGGGACAGATATGGCTACACCTTC	CASIQSRDRYGYTF
TRBJ2-1	16	TRBV11-3	NA	NA	TGTGCCATCAGTGAGTCGGCCGGGAGCTTCTACAATGAGCAGTTCTTC	CAISESAGSFYNEQFF
TRBJ2-6	16	TRBV9	TRBD2	NA	TGTGCCAGCAGCGCGACTAGCGGGGCTGGGGCCAACGTCCTGACTTTC	CASSATSGAGANVLTF
TRBJ1-6	15	TRBV27	TRBD1	NA	TGTGCCAGCAGTTCGAGGACAGGATCTAATTCACCCCTCCACTTT	CASSSRTGSNSPLHF
TRBJ1-2	15	TRBV6-1	TRBD1	NA	TGTGCCAGCCGACCCCCAGGGACAGGGGTTCGAGGCTACACCTTC	CASRPPGTGVRGYTF
TRBJ2-5	16	TRBV9	TRBD2	NA	TGTGCCAGCAGCGTCAGAGCGGGACTAAGGAGGGAGACCCAGTACTTC	CASSVRAGLRRETQYF
TRBJ2-5	14	TRBV7-7	TRBD2	NA	TGTGCTAGCAGCTTAGCGGGGCACACCGGGACCCAGTACTTC	CASSLAGHTGTQYF
TRBJ2-7	17	TRBV4-3	TRBD2	NA	TGCGCCAGCAGCCAAGAAGGGCCTAGCGGAGAATTCTACGAGCAGTACTTC	CASSQEGPSGEFYEQYF
TRBJ2-7	12	TRBV27	TRBD2	NA	TGTGCCAGCACTAACCCCGGGGGGGAGCAGTACTTC	CASTNPGGEQYF
TRBJ2-5	13	TRBV9	TRBD2	many	TGTGCCAGCAGCGTGTGGGGGGGAGAGACCCAGTACTTC	CASSVWGGETQYF
TRBJ2-7	19	TRBV2	TRBD2	NA	TGTGCCAGCAGTGAAAGGATCGCGGCCGACCTAGCGGGAGGCTACGAGCAGTACTTC	CASSERIAADLAGGYEQYF
TRBJ1-3	16	TRBV7-9	NA	NA	TGTGCCAGCAGCTTAAGTCTCAGTGCGTCTGGAAACACCATATATTTT	CASSLSLSASGNTIYF
TRBJ1-6	15	TRBV6-5	NA	NA	TGTGCCAGCAGCCCCCTACTTCCCCGCAATTCACCCCTCCACTTT	CASSPLLPRNSPLHF
TRBJ2-1	18	TRBV7-9	NA	NA	TGTGCCAGCAGCCGACCCATTAGGAACAGGGACCTTGGTGATGAGCAGTTCTTC	CASSRPIRNRDLGDEQFF
TRBJ1-5	13	TRBV14	NA	NA	TGTGCCAGCAGCTTAAGGACGGGTCAGCCCCAGCATTTT	CASSLRTGQPQHF
TRBJ2-3	17	TRBV5-4	TRBD2	NA	TGTGCCAGCAGCTTGCTTTTAGCGGGGGGGCAGGCAGATACGCAGTATTTT	CASSLLLAGGQADTQYF
TRBJ1-1	14	TRBV19	NA	few	TGTGCCAGTAGCCCGGAAGGGGCGAGGACTGAAGCTTTCTTT	CASSPEGARTEAFF
TRBJ2-1	15	TRBV20-1	TRBD2	NA	TGCAGTGCTATGTGGACTAGCGGAACGTCACGTGAGCAGTTCTTC	CSAMWTSGTSREQFF
TRBJ2-2	17	TRBV5-1	TRBD2	NA	TGCGCCAGCAGCTTGGGCCCTAGCGGGGGGTCTATCGGGGAGCTGTTTTTT	CASSLGPSGGSIGELFF
TRBJ2-3	15	TRBV7-3	NA	medium-sized	TGTGCCAGCAGCTTAATGCATCAGAGCACAGATACGCAGTATTTT	CASSLMHQSTDTQYF
TRBJ1-2	13	TRBV6-4	TRBD1	NA	TGTGCCAGCAGCCGAGGACAGGCCTATGGCTACACCTTC	CASSRGQAYGYTF
TRBJ2-7	14	TRBV20-1	TRBD2	NA	TGCAGTGCTGATAAGCGGGAGAGAGGCGACGAGCAGTACTTC	CSADKRERGDEQYF
TRBJ1-2	13	TRBV19	NA	NA	TGTGCCAGTAGACCCGGGGGTTGGTATGGCTACACCTTC	CASRPGGWYGYTF
TRBJ2-7	12	TRBV11-2	NA	many	TGTGCCAGCAGCTCGAATAGCGACGAGCAGTACTTC	CASSSNSDEQYF
TRBJ2-3	12	TRBV5-1	TRBD2	NA	TGCGCCAGCAGCTTAACTAGCGGTTCTCGGTATTTT	CASSLTSGSRYF